This record covers a single T cell receptor (beta chain). Its cognate antigen is unknown. CDR3 length equals 13 residues. The ends were cut back, 2 bases at V and 7 bases at J, with 8 bases in the middle. Germline V lookup: CDR1 MNHEY, CDR2 SMNVEV (reference sequence). These data belong to a study of CD4 T cells in relation to SARS-CoV-2 and coronaviruses. Study context: PBMCs were cultured with antigen for roughly 10 days before TCR beta sequencing.

General observations from the study: No crossreactivity against non-spike viral proteins was tested here.

The unexposed donors gave CD4+ T cells in about 2010-2019, prior to COVID-19. After roughly 9 days of culture, CD4+ T cells were isolated. Cells permitting, SARS-CoV-2 S/N and four cold-coronavirus spikes were tested on unexposed-donor CD4+ T cells. TCRdb's table, derived via immunoSEQ multiplex PCR, lists solely in-frame clones and lacks some. The sample gives some 23,000 clones, 76% of which show up once; around a fifth is in the top ten. The sample taken for sequencing was CD4+ T cells from PBMCs, cultured in vitro. The sequence derives from a human donor in good health. The chain has TRBV27 and TRBJ2-2, with D uncertain. The DNA for the CDR3 is TGTGCCAGCAGTTTAAGGCGACTCGGGGAGCTGTTTTTT. Amino acids: CASSLRRLGELFF.